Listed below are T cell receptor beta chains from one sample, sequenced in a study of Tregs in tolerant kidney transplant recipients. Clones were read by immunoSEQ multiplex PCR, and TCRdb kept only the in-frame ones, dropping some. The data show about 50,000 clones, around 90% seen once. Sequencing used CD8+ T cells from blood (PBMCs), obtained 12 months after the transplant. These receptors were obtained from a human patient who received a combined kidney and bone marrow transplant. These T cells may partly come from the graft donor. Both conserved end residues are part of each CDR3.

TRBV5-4	CASSLGPGIHNEQFF
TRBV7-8	CASSLAGLGVETQYF
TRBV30	CAWSVSAPETQYF
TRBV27	CASSNGLFSGRPYEQYF
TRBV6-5	CASRRGTLQFF
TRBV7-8	CASRQGDETQYF
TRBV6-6	CASSGGAPDTQYF
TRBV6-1	CASSVETPSRYGGELFF
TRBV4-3	CASSQDELGEQYF
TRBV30	CAWSVLRTGNYGYTF
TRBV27	CASSYDRGSGEQYF
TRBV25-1	CAIGQGDADTQYF
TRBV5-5	CASSPTSEFYNEQFF
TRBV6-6	CASSYPGGTSYNEQFF
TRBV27	CASSLRLGAFHEQYF
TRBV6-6	CASNEYPDYEQYF
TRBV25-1	CASSLSPGELFF
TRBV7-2	CASSPLAVSYEQYF
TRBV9	CASTPESGLSGKDGYTF
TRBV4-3	CASSQGQRGGQPQHF
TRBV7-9	CASSLSGQGLGPHEKLFF
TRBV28	CASSPGQVLEQYF
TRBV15	CATSRVGGSTEAFF
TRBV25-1	CASSISGTDGYGYTF
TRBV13	CASSFGTSGSYEQYF
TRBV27	CASRPAGTGNQPQHF
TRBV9	CASSSSYEQYF
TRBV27	CASSFTGARDTQYF
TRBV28	CASSFPTGYLYYEQYF
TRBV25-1	CASSEKLSSTHNEQFF
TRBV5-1	CASSSNRGGLAGGADEQFF
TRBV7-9	CASSLIDRYYEQYF
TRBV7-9	CASSLNYGYTF
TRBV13	CASSLGTGSQPQHF
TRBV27	CASSSSSGPVNYEQYF
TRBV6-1	CASSEWTGGYGYTF
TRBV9	CASSVGQGPYEQYF
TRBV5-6	CASSPGSSYEQYF
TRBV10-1	CASSDLVTLNKEPQHF
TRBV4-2	CASSQEGPLAGELFF
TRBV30	CAWSRGQGIGEQYF
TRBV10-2	CASGAGGGNYEQYF
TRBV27	CASSLTVSYEQYF
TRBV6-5	CASSYSNRGHEQYF
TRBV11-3	CASSLWLADNPLQTQYF
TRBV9	CASSAGSYEQYF
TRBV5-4	CASSLGGSHNEQFF
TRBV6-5	CASSYYWLRELFF
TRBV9	CASSDRVAGGRPGELFF
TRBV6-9	CASSYTPPDRGPRYGYTF
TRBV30	CAWSGAGSTDTQYF
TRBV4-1	CASSHKYGTESYAKNIQYF
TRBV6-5	CATIPGNTGELFF
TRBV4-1	CASSQEAGFDYGYTF
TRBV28	CASSPSREGAGYEQYF
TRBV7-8	CASSLAPRGLEVRQFF
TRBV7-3	CASSLGTGGPYEQYF
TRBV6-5	CASSYVLPAGNEQYF